This T cell receptor (beta chain) is from a study of blood T cell repertoires in COVID-19. Generated by immunoSEQ multiplex PCR, the TCRdb table keeps only in-frame clones and is missing some. Counted here are just over 300,000 clones, about 89% occurring once; the ten biggest clones make up roughly 8.9%. This clone was recorded only once. This sample also contains other DNA sequences that code for the same CDR3. The CDR3 has 11 amino acids. V lost 4 bases and J 7 bases, leaving 4 bases between the germline ends. Germline assignment: CDR1 MNHEY and CDR2 SVGEGT. The rearrangement links TRBV6-2 or TRBV6-3 to TRBJ1-4, with unresolved D. The TCR sequence derives from a woman aged 40 to 50 who had recovered from COVID-19. Sequences were obtained from PBMCs or T cells enriched from blood (not recorded which). The CDR3 loop reads CASSSSEKLFF. Here the CDR3 DNA reads TGTGCCAGCAGTTCCAGTGAAAAACTGTTTTTT.